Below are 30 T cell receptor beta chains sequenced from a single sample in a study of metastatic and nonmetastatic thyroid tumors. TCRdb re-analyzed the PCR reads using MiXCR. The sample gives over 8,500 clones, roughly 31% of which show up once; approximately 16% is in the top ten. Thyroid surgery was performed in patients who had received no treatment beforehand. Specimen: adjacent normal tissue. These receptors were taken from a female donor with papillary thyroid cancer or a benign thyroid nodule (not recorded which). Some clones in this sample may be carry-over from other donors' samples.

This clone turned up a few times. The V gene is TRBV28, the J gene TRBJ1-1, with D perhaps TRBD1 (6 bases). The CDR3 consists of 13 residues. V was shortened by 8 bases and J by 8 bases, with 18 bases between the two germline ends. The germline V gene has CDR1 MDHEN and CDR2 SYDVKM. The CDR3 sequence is CASQDGQPGEAFF. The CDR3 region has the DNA TGTGCCAGCCAAGACGGACAGCCAGGGGAAGCTTTCTTT.

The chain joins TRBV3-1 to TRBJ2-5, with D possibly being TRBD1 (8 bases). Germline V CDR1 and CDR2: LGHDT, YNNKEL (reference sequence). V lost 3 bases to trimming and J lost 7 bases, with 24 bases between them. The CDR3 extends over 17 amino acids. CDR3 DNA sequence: TGTGCCAGCAGCCAGGACTGGACAGGGCGGGGAGGGGGGACCCAGTACTTC. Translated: CASSQDWTGRGGGTQYF.

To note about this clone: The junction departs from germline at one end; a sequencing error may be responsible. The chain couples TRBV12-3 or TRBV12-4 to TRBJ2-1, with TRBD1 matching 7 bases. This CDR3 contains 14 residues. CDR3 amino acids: CARSFQKGGDEKFF. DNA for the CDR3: TGTGCCAGAAGTTTTCAGAAAGGGGGCGATGAGAAGTTCTTC.

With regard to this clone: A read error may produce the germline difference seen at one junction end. The CDR3 DNA follows: TGTGACAGCAGCCCGATAGCACCGGGACAGGGGGACAACAATGAGCAGTTCTTC. Protein sequence: CDSSPIAPGQGDNNEQFF. This chain uses TRBV28 with TRBJ2-1, with 11 bases identical to TRBD1. This CDR3 has 18 residues. Germline loops: CDR1 MDHEN, CDR2 SYDVKM.

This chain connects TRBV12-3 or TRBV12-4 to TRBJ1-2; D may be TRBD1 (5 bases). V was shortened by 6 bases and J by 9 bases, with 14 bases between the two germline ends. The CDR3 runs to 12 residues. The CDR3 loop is CASRMDEGRYTF. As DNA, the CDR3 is TGTGCCAGCAGGATGGACGAGGGGCGCTACACCTTC.

The CDR3 DNA reads TGTGCCAGCAGGCTTAAACCCGACAGGGACTTCTCTGGGGCCAACGTCCTGACTTTC. It yields the protein CASRLKPDRDFSGANVLTF. This chain connects TRBV11-1 to TRBJ2-6; D possibly corresponds to TRBD1 (7 bases). V lost 6 bases and J 0 bases, leaving 21 bases between the germline ends. This CDR3 is built from 19 residues. CDR1 is SGHAT, CDR2 FQDESV, per germline (reference sequence).

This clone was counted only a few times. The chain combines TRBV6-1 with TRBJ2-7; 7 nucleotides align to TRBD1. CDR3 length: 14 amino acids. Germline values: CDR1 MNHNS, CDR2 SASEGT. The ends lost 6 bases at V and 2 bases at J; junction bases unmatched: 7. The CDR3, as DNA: TGTGCCAGCAGCTCTTCTACAGGGGCCTACGAGCAGTACTTC. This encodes CASSSSTGAYEQYF.

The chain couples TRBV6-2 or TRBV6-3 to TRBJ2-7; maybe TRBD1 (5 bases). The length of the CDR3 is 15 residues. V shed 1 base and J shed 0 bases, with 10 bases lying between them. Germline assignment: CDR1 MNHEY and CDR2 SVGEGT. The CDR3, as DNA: TGTGCCAGCAGTTACTTGGGGCCAAACTCCTACGAGCAGTACTTC. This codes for CASSYLGPNSYEQYF.

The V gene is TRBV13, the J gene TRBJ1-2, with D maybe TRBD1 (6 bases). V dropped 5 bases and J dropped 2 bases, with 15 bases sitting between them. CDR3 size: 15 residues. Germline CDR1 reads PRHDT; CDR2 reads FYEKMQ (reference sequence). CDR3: CASSLQRGSNYGYTF. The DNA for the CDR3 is TGTGCCAGCAGCCTGCAGAGGGGGTCGAACTATGGCTACACCTTC. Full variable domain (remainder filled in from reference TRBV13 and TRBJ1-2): AAGVIQSPRHLIKEKRETATLKCYPIPRHDTVYWYQQGPGQDPQFLISFYEKMQSDKGSIPDRFSAQQFSDYHSELNMSSLELGDSALYFCASSLQRGSNYGYTFGSGTRLTVV.

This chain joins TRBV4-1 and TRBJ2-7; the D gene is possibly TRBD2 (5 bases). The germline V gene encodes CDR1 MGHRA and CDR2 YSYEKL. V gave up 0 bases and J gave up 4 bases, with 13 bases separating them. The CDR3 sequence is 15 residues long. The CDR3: CASSQDQNRGYEQYF. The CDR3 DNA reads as TGCGCCAGCAGCCAAGATCAGAATAGAGGGTACGAGCAGTACTTC.

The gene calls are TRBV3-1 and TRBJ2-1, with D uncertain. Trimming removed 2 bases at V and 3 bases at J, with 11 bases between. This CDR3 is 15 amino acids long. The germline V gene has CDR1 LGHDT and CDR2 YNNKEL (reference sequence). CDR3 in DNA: TGTGCCAGCAGCCAAACTGGTGTCAGCTACAATGAGCAGTTCTTC. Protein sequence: CASSQTGVSYNEQFF.

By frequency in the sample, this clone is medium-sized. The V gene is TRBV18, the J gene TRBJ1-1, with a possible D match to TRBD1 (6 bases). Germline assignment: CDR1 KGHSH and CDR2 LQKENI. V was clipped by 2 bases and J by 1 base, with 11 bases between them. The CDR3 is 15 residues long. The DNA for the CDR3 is TGTGCCAGCTCACCATATCAGGGGTCGAACACTGAAGCTTTCTTT. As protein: CASSPYQGSNTEAFF.

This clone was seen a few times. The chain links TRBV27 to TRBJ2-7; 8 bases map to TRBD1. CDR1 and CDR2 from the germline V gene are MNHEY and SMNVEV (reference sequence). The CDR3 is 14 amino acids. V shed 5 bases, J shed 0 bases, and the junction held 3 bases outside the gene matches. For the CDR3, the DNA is TGTGCCAGCAGTACAGGGGGACCCTCCTACGAGCAGTACTTC. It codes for CASSTGGPSYEQYF.

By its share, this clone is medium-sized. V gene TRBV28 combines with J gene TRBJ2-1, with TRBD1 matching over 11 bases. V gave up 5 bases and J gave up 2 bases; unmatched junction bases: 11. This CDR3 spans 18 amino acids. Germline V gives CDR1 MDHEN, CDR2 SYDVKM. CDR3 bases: TGTGCCAGCAGTCCGATAGCACCGGGACAGGGGGCCTACAATGAGCAGTTCTTC. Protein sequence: CASSPIAPGQGAYNEQFF.

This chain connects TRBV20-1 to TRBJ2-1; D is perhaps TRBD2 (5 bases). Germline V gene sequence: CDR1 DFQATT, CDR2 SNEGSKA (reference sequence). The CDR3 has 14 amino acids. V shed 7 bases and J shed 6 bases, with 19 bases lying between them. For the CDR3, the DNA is TGCAGTGTAGAGGGAACTAGATGGTCCAATGAGCAGTTCTTC. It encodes CSVEGTRWSNEQFF.

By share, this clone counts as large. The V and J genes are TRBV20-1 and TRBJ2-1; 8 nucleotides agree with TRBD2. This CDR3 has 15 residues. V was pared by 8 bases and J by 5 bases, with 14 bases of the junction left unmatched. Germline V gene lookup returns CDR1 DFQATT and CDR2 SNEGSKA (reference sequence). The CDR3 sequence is CSCFAGGTQNNEQFF. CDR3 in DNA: TGCAGTTGCTTTGCGGGAGGAACCCAGAACAATGAGCAGTTCTTC.

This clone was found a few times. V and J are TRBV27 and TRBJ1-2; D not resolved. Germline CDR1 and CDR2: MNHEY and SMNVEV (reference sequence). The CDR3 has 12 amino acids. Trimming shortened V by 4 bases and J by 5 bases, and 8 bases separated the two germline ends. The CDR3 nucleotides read TGTGCCAGCAGTTCTGGGAGATATGGCTACACCTTC. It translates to CASSSGRYGYTF.

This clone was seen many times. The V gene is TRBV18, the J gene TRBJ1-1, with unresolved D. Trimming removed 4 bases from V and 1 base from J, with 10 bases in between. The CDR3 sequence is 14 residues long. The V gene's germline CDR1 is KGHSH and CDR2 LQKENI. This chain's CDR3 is CASSRVATNTEAFF. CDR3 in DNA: TGTGCCAGCTCACGGGTAGCGACGAACACTGAAGCTTTCTTT. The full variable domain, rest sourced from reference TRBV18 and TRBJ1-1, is NAGVMQNPRHLVRRRGQEARLRCSPMKGHSHVYWYRQLPEEGLKFMVYLQKENIIDESGMPKERFSAEFPKEGPSILRIQQVVRGDSAAYFCASSRVATNTEAFFGQGTRLTVV.

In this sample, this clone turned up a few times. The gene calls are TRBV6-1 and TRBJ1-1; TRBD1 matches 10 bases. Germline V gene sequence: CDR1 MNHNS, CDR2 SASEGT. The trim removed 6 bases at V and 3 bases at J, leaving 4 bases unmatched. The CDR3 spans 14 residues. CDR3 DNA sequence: TGTGCCAGCAGGGGGACAGGGGCTGACACTGAAGCTTTCTTT. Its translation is CASRGTGADTEAFF.

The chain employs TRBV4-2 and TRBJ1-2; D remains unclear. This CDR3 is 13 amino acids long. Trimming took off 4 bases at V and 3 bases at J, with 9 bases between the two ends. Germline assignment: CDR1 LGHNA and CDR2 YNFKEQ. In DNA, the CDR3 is TGTGCCAGCAGCCCCGGGCCAGACTATGGCTACACCTTC. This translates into CASSPGPDYGYTF.

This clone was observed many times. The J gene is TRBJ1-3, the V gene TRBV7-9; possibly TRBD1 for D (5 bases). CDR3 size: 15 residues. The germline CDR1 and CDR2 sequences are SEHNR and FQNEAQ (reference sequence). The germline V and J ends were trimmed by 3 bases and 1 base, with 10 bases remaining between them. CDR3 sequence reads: CASSFPQASGNTIYF. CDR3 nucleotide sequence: TGTGCCAGCAGCTTCCCACAGGCTTCTGGAAACACCATATATTTT.

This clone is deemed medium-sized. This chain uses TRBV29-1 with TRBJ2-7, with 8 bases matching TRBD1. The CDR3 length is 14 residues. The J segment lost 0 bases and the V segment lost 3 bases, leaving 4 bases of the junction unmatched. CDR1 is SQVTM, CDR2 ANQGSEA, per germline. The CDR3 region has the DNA TGCAGCGTTGAGCAGGGGGCAAACTCCTACGAGCAGTACTTC. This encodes CSVEQGANSYEQYF.

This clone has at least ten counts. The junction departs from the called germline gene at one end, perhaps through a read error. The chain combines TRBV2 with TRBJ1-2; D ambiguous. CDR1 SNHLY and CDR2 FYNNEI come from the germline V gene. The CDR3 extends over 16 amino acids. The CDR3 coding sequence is TGTGCCAGCGGTGAAGCGGAGCAAAAATCTAACTATGGCTACACCTTC. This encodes CASGEAEQKSNYGYTF.

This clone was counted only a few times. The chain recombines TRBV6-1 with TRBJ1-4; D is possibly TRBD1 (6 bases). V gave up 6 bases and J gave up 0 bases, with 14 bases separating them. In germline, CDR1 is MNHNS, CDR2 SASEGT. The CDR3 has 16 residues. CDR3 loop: CASRLQGIATNEKLFF. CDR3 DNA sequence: TGTGCCAGCAGACTACAGGGAATCGCAACTAATGAAAAACTGTTTTTT.

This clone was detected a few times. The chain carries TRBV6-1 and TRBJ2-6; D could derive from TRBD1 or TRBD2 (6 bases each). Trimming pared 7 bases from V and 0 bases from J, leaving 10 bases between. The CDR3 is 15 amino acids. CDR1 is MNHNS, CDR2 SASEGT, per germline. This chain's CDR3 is CASMGGSSGANVLTF. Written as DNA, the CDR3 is TGTGCCAGCATGGGGGGCTCCTCTGGGGCCAACGTCCTGACTTTC.

The CDR3 DNA is TGCAGTGCTAGAGGGGTGAACGGGAGGGCCTACGAGCAGTACTTC. It codes for CSARGVNGRAYEQYF. The V call is TRBV20-1, the J call TRBJ2-7; 8 nucleotides line up with TRBD2. The CDR3 is 15 residues long. The germline gives CDR1 DFQATT, CDR2 SNEGSKA (reference sequence). V was clipped by 1 base and J by 2 bases; unmatched bases: 7.

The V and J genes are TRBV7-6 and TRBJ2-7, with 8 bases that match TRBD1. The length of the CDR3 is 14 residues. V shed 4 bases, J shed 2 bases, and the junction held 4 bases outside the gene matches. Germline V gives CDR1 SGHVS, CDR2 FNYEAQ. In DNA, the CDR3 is TGTGCCAGCAGCTCTGGACAGGGAACCTACGAGCAGTACTTC. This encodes CASSSGQGTYEQYF. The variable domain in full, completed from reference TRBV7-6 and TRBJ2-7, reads GAGVSQSPRYKVTKRGQDVALRCDPISGHVSLYWYRQALGQGPEFLTYFNYEAQQDKSGLPNDRFSAERPEGSISTLTIQRTEQRDSAMYRCASSSGQGTYEQYFGPGTRLTVT.

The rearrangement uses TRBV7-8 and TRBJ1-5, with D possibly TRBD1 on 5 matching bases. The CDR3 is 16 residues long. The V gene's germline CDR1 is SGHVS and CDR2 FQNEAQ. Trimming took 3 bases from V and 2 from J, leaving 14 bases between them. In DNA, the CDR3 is TGTGCCAGCAGCTTTGGGGGGGATCTACGCAATCAGCCCCAGCATTTT. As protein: CASSFGGDLRNQPQHF.

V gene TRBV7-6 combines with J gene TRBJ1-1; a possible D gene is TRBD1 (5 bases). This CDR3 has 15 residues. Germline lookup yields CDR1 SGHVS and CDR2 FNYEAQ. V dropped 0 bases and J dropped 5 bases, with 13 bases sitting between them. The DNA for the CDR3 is TGTGCCAGCAGCTTAGCGGAGGGGCTAAAAACTGAAGCTTTCTTT. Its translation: CASSLAEGLKTEAFF.

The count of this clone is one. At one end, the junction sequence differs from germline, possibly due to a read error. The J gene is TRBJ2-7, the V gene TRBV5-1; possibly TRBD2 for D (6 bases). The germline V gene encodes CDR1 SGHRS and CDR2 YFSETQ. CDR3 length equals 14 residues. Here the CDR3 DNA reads TGCGCCAGCAGCTGGACTACCCTCTCCTACGGGCAGTACTTC. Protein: CASSWTTLSYGQYF.